The 32 T cell receptor beta chains in this list originate from one sample, sequenced in a study of blood T cells in healthy people across ages. Combining a sample-barcoded 5' primer with a J-beta primer mix, a second PCR ran for roughly 7 to 11 cycles. In TCRdb, the 5' RACE reads were re-called with MiXCR into one record per CDR3 protein. This table holds over a million distinct CDR3 sequences, 40% to 45% found once. Sequencing used blood. The receptor set was obtained from a woman between 18 and 30 years old in good health.

The gene calls are TRBV20-1 and TRBJ1-2; perhaps TRBD1 as D (5 bases). V gave up 4 bases and J gave up 3 bases, with 12 bases separating them. The CDR3 extends over 13 amino acids. CDR1 DFQATT and CDR2 SNEGSKA come from the germline V gene (reference sequence). In DNA, the CDR3 is TGCAGTGCTAACCTCGGGGCATACTATGGCTACACCTTC. Its translation: CSANLGAYYGYTF.

V usage is TRBV29-1 and J usage is TRBJ1-2; D gene unclear. Trimming pared 6 bases from V and 12 bases from J, leaving 14 bases between. The germline gives CDR1 SQVTM, CDR2 ANQGSEA. The CDR3 has 10 residues. CDR3 residues: CSVPIDGDTF. As DNA, the CDR3 is TGCAGCGTCCCGATTGACGGGGACACCTTC. Combining the CDR3 with reference TRBV29-1 and TRBJ1-2 gives the whole variable domain SAVISQKPSRDICQRGTSLTIQCQVDSQVTMMFWYRQQPGQSLTLIATANQGSEATYESGFVIDKFPISRPNLTFSTLTVSNMSPEDSSIYLCSVPIDGDTFGSGTRLTVV.

The chain combines TRBV5-1 with TRBJ1-6, with TRBD1 as a possible D gene (6 bases). V was clipped by 2 bases and J by 8 bases, with 14 bases between them. CDR3 length: 15 amino acids. Germline CDR1 SGHRS, CDR2 YFSETQ. The CDR3 loop is CASSFTGRWDSPLHF. The CDR3 nucleotides are TGCGCCAGCAGCTTTACAGGGAGATGGGATTCACCCCTCCACTTT.

CDR3 coding DNA: TGTGCCAGCACCACTTCGGGGTCGATTGAGCAGTTCTTC. Translation: CASTTSGSIEQFF. J is TRBJ2-1 and V is TRBV27; weak D call: TRBD2 (5 bases). Germline CDR1 is MNHEY and CDR2 is SMNVEV (reference sequence). Trimming removed 7 bases at V and 9 bases at J, with 16 bases between. The CDR3 has 13 residues.

The chain combines TRBV27 with TRBJ2-1, with D perhaps being TRBD1 or TRBD2 (5 bases each). Germline loops: CDR1 MNHEY, CDR2 SMNVEV (reference sequence). The CDR3 has 15 amino acids. V was shortened by 5 bases and J by 7 bases, with 18 bases between the two germline ends. The DNA of the CDR3 is TGTGCCAGCAGTCCCTGGGACGCCGTAGGAAATGAGCAGTTCTTC. Translating it yields CASSPWDAVGNEQFF.

This clonotype was counted between two and nine times. This sequence joins TRBV14 and TRBJ2-2; D remains ambiguous. V was pared by 1 base and J by 5 bases, with 8 bases between. The CDR3 is 14 amino acids. Germline assignment: CDR1 SGHDN and CDR2 FVKESK. The CDR3 nucleotides read TGTGCCAGCAGCCAAGCTAGGGATACCGGGGAGCTGTTTTTT. Protein product: CASSQARDTGELFF. The variable domain in full, with the rest retrieved from reference TRBV14 and TRBJ2-2, is EAGVTQFPSHSVIEKGQTVTLRCDPISGHDNLYWYRRVMGKEIKFLLHFVKESKQDESGMPNNRFLAERTGGTYSTLKVQPAELEDSGVYFCASSQARDTGELFFGEGSRLTVL.

The chain recombines TRBV29-1 with TRBJ2-1; D gene unclear. V was trimmed by 1 base and J by 6 bases, leaving 13 bases between them. Per the germline V gene, CDR1 is SQVTM and CDR2 is ANQGSEA. This CDR3 contains 14 residues. Written as DNA, the CDR3 is TGCAGCGTTGAAGCTTACCCTTCGCGCAATGAGCAGTTCTTC. Its protein is CSVEAYPSRNEQFF.

This clonotype was detected ten times or more. This chain joins TRBV29-1 and TRBJ1-2, with D hard to call. This CDR3 has 13 residues. Germline V gene lookup returns CDR1 SQVTM and CDR2 ANQGSEA. Trimming took 3 bases from V and 2 from J, leaving 10 bases between them. The CDR3 sequence is CSVEGGPNYGYTF. In nucleotides, the CDR3 is TGCAGCGTTGAGGGCGGCCCAAACTATGGCTACACCTTC. The variable domain in full, with the rest retrieved from reference TRBV29-1 and TRBJ1-2, is SAVISQKPSRDICQRGTSLTIQCQVDSQVTMMFWYRQQPGQSLTLIATANQGSEATYESGFVIDKFPISRPNLTFSTLTVSNMSPEDSSIYLCSVEGGPNYGYTFGSGTRLTVV.

The V gene is TRBV28, the J gene TRBJ2-3, with a possible D match to TRBD2 (6 bases). There are 14 residues in the CDR3. Germline CDR1 is MDHEN and CDR2 is SYDVKM. Trimming stripped 10 bases from V and 2 bases from J, with 16 bases between. The CDR3 protein is CAIRLARATDTQYF. The CDR3 nucleotides read TGTGCCATCAGGCTAGCGAGAGCCACAGATACGCAGTATTTT.

This clonotype was detected many times. This chain links TRBV5-1 with TRBJ2-5; TRBD2 matches 12 bases. Germline CDR1 is SGHRS and CDR2 is YFSETQ. The CDR3 spans 15 residues. V lost 4 bases, J lost 2 bases, and 3 bases stayed unmatched. CDR3 loop: CASSLGLAGQETQYF. The CDR3 nucleotides are TGCGCCAGCAGCCTGGGACTAGCGGGTCAAGAGACCCAGTACTTC.

This clonotype was detected only once. The chain couples TRBV4-3 to TRBJ1-1; D uncertain. Germline-derived CDR1 and CDR2 are LGHNA and YSLEER. V lost 6 bases and J 2 bases, leaving 16 bases between the germline ends. The CDR3 length is 15 residues. This CDR3 reads CASSQLGVRNTEAFF. The CDR3 coding sequence is TGCGCCAGCAGTCAACTCGGAGTCAGAAACACTGAAGCTTTCTTT.

The V call is TRBV10-3, the J call TRBJ2-1, with 12 bases lining up with TRBD2. This CDR3 region has 15 residues. V trimming: 5 bases; J trimming: 4 bases; junction bases outside the gene matches: 3. From germline, CDR1 is ENHRY and CDR2 SYGVKD. CDR3 sequence: CAISWGLAGYNEQFF. CDR3 bases: TGTGCCATCAGTTGGGGACTAGCGGGTTACAATGAGCAGTTCTTC.

This clonotype was counted a few times. V usage is TRBV7-2 and J usage is TRBJ2-7; TRBD2 matches 8 bases. The J call is doubtful: the DNA matches TRBJ2-5 better. Germline V CDR1 and CDR2: SGHTA, FQGNSA. This CDR3 is 15 amino acids long. The CDR3 spells CASSMWGLVGETQYF. CDR3 nucleotide sequence: TGTGCCAGCAGTATGTGGGGACTAGTGGGGGAGACCCAGTACTTC.

The rearrangement uses TRBV12-3 or TRBV12-4 and TRBJ2-2; possibly TRBD2 for D (6 bases). CDR3 size: 14 residues. Trimming stripped 8 bases from V and 3 bases from J, with 13 bases between. Here the CDR3 reads CASQGLVDTGELFF. The CDR3 coding sequence is TGTGCCAGCCAGGGACTGGTGGACACCGGGGAGCTGTTTTTT.

This clonotype was observed many times. The V call is TRBV20-1, the J call TRBJ1-1, with D perhaps matching TRBD1 (6 bases). Germline V lookup: CDR1 DFQATT, CDR2 SNEGSKA (reference sequence). The CDR3 is 10 residues long. Written as DNA, the CDR3 is TGCAGAACAGGGCGGACTGAAGCTTTCTTT. This codes for CRTGRTEAFF.

The sample holds a few counts of this clonotype. The V gene is TRBV3-1, the J gene TRBJ2-5, with D possibly being TRBD2 (6 bases). The germline V and J ends were trimmed by 2 bases and 4 bases, with 17 bases remaining between them. This CDR3 contains 16 residues. CDR1 and CDR2 from the germline V gene are LGHDT and YNNKEL (reference sequence). Here the CDR3 DNA reads TGTGCCAGCAGCCAATTGAGGGCTAGCGTCTCAGAGACCCAGTACTTC. Translation gives CASSQLRASVSETQYF.

The chain employs TRBV2 and TRBJ1-1, with a tentative D call TRBD1 (5 bases). CDR3 length equals 12 residues. Trimming removed 4 bases at V and 10 bases at J, with 13 bases between. CDR1 is SNHLY and CDR2 is FYNNEI in the germline V gene. The CDR3 loop is CASSGEGIGAFF. CDR3 DNA sequence: TGTGCCAGCAGTGGTGAGGGGATCGGAGCTTTCTTT.

The V gene is TRBV3-1, the J gene TRBJ2-5, with 9 bases aligning to TRBD1. This CDR3 is 15 amino acids long. V lost 0 bases and J lost 11; bases outside the gene matches: 10. The V gene's germline CDR1 is LGHDT and CDR2 YNNKEL (reference sequence). CDR3 sequence (DNA): TGTGCCAGCAGCCAAGACCCCTGGACAGGGGTTGAGCAGTACTTC. Residues: CASSQDPWTGVEQYF.

The gene calls are TRBV19 and TRBJ2-4, with TRBD2 as a possible D gene (5 bases). The CDR3 is 13 amino acids. CDR1 is LNHDA and CDR2 is SQIVND in the germline V gene (reference sequence). With 9 bases removed from V and 1 base from J, the gap between germline ends came to 10 bases. CDR3 DNA: TGTGCCAGAAAGCGGTGGGCCAAAAACATTCAGTACTTC. Protein sequence: CARKRWAKNIQYF.

The genes are TRBV12-3 or TRBV12-4 and TRBJ1-1, with D possibly being TRBD1 (5 bases). The CDR3 runs to 20 residues. V gave up 2 bases and J gave up 0 bases, with 25 bases separating them. CDR3 region: CASSLFSRGMGGGMNTEAFF. As DNA, the CDR3 is TGTGCCAGCAGTTTATTTTCGCGGGGGATGGGGGGGGGTATGAACACTGAAGCTTTCTTT.

This chain uses TRBV20-1 with TRBJ2-7; 9 bases are a match to TRBD2. The V gene's germline CDR1 is DFQATT and CDR2 SNEGSKA (reference sequence). J was trimmed by 4 bases and V by 4 bases; bases with no gene match: 11. This CDR3 comprises 15 residues. The CDR3 loop is CSATQGGGGGYEQYF. Written as DNA, the CDR3 is TGCAGTGCTACCCAGGGGGGCGGGGGGGGTTACGAGCAGTACTTC.

The rearrangement joins TRBV6-5 to TRBJ2-5; D not resolved. The CDR3 totals 13 residues. V was pared by 0 bases and J by 11 bases, with 13 bases between. Germline values: CDR1 MNHEY, CDR2 SVGAGI. The DNA for the CDR3 is TGTGCCAGCAGTTACTCATCCCGCGATGGGCAGTACTTC. This sequence encodes CASSYSSRDGQYF.

The V gene is TRBV7-9, the J gene TRBJ2-7; 8 positions match TRBD2. Germline loops: CDR1 SEHNR, CDR2 FQNEAQ (reference sequence). The CDR3 is 15 residues long. V gave up 6 bases and J gave up 7 bases; unmatched junction bases: 14. The CDR3 region has the DNA TGTGCCAGCAGAACCCTAGCGGGTCCTTACAATGAGCAGTACTTC. Encoded protein: CASRTLAGPYNEQYF.

Only a few counts were recorded for this clonotype. This CDR3 is CSAGRLSADTQYF. Here the CDR3 DNA reads TGCAGTGCTGGAAGACTAAGTGCAGATACGCAGTATTTT. The chain couples TRBV20-1 to TRBJ2-3, with D perhaps TRBD2 (5 bases). V was shortened by 5 bases and J by 4 bases, with 13 bases between the two germline ends. Per germline, CDR1 DFQATT and CDR2 SNEGSKA (reference sequence). The CDR3 runs 13 residues.

The chain recombines TRBV30 with TRBJ1-2, with 7 bases fitting TRBD1. V was clipped by 1 base and J by 2 bases; unmatched bases: 7. The CDR3 has 15 residues. Germline loops: CDR1 GTSNPN, CDR2 SVGIG (reference sequence). CDR3 nucleotides: TGTGCCTGGAGTGCCCAGACAGGGCAAAACTATGGCTACACCTTC. Its translation: CAWSAQTGQNYGYTF.

The chain combines TRBV10-3 with TRBJ2-3; 8 bases fit TRBD1. V shed 8 bases and J 5 bases; nucleotides not matched to a gene: 9. The CDR3 runs 14 residues. Germline lookup yields CDR1 ENHRY and CDR2 SYGVKD. The CDR3 coding sequence is TGTGCCATCGGGGGGACAGGCCTTGAAGATACGCAGTATTTT. It encodes CAIGGTGLEDTQYF.

The V and J genes are TRBV7-9 and TRBJ2-1; the match to TRBD1 covers 7 bases. Germline trimming cut 1 base from V and 3 bases from J; bases unmatched to any gene: 6. Germline CDR1 is SEHNR and CDR2 is FQNEAQ (reference sequence). The CDR3 is 16 residues long. The CDR3 DNA sequence: TGTGCCAGCAGCTTAGGGACAGGACGGGGCTACAATGAGCAGTTCTTC. Amino acid sequence: CASSLGTGRGYNEQFF.

The chain's CDR3 is CASSKETGDREVFEQYF. DNA of the CDR3: TGTGCCAGCAGCAAAGAGACTGGGGACAGGGAGGTTTTTGAGCAGTACTTC. J is TRBJ2-5 and V is TRBV21-1; no DNA check was done on the table's D call, TRBD1. TRBV21-1 is tagged as a pseudogene. The CDR3 loop spans 17 amino acids.

This clonotype was detected only once. The rearrangement uses TRBV20-1 and TRBJ1-1; D remains ambiguous. CDR3 length: 11 amino acids. In germline, CDR1 is DFQATT, CDR2 SNEGSKA (reference sequence). V gave up 6 bases and J gave up 4 bases, with 9 bases separating them. The CDR3 sequence: CSAAGSTEAFF. The DNA of the CDR3 is TGCAGTGCCGCGGGGAGCACTGAAGCTTTCTTT.

The genes are TRBV29-1 and TRBJ1-1, with 10 bases matching TRBD1. The CDR3 length is 12 residues. CDR1 and CDR2 from the germline V gene are SQVTM and ANQGSEA. Trimming took 5 bases from V and 4 from J; bases not matched to a gene: 1. CDR3 in DNA: TGCAGCGTTAGGACAGGGGGCACTGAAGCTTTCTTT. Residues: CSVRTGGTEAFF.

The V call is TRBV3-1, the J call TRBJ2-3; TRBD2 aligns across 7 bases. The CDR3 is 14 residues long. V trimming: 1 base; J trimming: 10 bases; junction bases outside the gene matches: 8. Germline assignment: CDR1 LGHDT and CDR2 YNNKEL (reference sequence). CDR3 in amino acids: CASSQGSVGGAQYF. The CDR3 region has the DNA TGTGCCAGCAGCCAAGGGTCGGTGGGGGGGGCGCAGTATTTT.

The chain combines TRBV10-3 with TRBJ2-1; tentatively, D is TRBD1 (6 bases). Trimming removed 3 bases from V and 4 bases from J, with 13 bases in between. The CDR3 totals 15 residues. CDR1 is ENHRY, CDR2 SYGVKD, per germline. The CDR3 sequence is CAISDQGTPYNEQFF. The CDR3 DNA reads TGTGCCATCAGTGACCAGGGGACGCCATACAATGAGCAGTTCTTC.